Sequencing of this T cell receptor (beta chain) was carried out in a study of graft-versus-host responses after intestinal transplantation. Study background: Each of the recipients got a multivisceral, liver-intestinal, or isolated intestinal transplant. Every recipient underwent anti-thymocyte globulin induction, then tacrolimus and steroids for about three years.

The study, taken as a whole, reports: Researchers found peak circulating GvH clone levels linked to early post-transplant HvG declines. GvH clones appeared in recipient marrow, some first in ileum or blood.

The assay was immunoSEQ multiplex PCR, and TCRdb's table has in-frame clones only and misses some. The repertoire holds 90,000 to 150,000 clones, with 90% to 95% as singletons. As regards this clone: The antigen remains undetermined.

CDR3 size: 19 residues. Losses at the gene ends were 7 bases for V and 4 bases for J; bases not matched to a gene: 24. Germline CDR1 and CDR2: MNHEY and SMNVEV (reference sequence). The source material was unstimulated CD4+ T cells sorted from spleen or lymph node cells, sampled before intestinal transplant. The gene calls are TRBV27 and TRBJ2-7, with TRBD2 matching over 8 bases. The clonotype comes from a human donor who received an intestinal transplant. CDR3 loop: CASTPLTGGFTDHRYEQYF. The CDR3 DNA sequence: TGTGCCAGCACCCCCCTAACGGGAGGGTTCACCGACCATCGGTACGAGCAGTACTTC.